The sequence of this T cell receptor (beta chain) was determined in a study of control samples from healthy donors and cancer patients. This table comes from immunoSEQ multiplex PCR, and its TCRdb copy is limited to in-frame clones, with some not included. This sample carries 100,000 to 150,000 clones, around nine tenths of them seen once, and the ten largest clones take approximately 2.7%. This clonotype was sampled from a young man in good health. Material: blood.

This CDR3 is CASSERVVRTDTQYF. The CDR3 DNA follows: TGTGCCAGCAGTGAGAGGGTAGTGAGGACAGATACGCAGTATTTT. The genes are TRBV6-1 and TRBJ2-3; perhaps TRBD2 as D (5 bases). V lost 3 bases and J 3 bases, leaving 13 bases between the germline ends. CDR3 length equals 15 residues. Germline CDR1 is MNHNS and CDR2 is SASEGT.